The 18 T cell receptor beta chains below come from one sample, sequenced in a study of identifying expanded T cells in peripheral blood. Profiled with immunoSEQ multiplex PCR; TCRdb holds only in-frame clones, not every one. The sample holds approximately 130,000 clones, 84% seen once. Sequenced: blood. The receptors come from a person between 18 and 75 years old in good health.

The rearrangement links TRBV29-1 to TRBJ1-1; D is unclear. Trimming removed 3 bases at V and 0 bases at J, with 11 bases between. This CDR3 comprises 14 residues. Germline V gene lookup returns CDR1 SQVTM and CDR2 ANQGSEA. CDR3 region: CSVEGGLMNTEAFF. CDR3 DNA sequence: TGCAGCGTTGAGGGTGGACTGATGAACACTGAAGCTTTCTTT.

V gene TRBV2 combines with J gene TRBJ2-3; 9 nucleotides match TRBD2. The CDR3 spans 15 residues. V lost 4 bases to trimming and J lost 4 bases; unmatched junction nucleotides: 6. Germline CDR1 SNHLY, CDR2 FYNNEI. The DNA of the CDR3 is TGTGCCAGCAGTGCGGAGCGGGGGGCGGCAGATACGCAGTATTTT. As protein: CASSAERGAADTQYF. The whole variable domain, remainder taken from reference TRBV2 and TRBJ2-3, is EPEVTQTPSHQVTQMGQEVILRCVPISNHLYFYWYRQILGQKVEFLVSFYNNEISEKSEIFDDQFSVERPDGSNFTLKIRSTKLEDSAMYFCASSAERGAADTQYFGPGTRLTVL.

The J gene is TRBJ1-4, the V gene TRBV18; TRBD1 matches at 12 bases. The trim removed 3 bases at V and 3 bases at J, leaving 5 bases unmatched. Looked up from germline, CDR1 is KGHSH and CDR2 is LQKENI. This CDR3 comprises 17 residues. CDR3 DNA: TGTGCCAGCTCACCCCGGGACAGGGGGCCTTCTAATGAAAAACTGTTTTTT. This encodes CASSPRDRGPSNEKLFF.

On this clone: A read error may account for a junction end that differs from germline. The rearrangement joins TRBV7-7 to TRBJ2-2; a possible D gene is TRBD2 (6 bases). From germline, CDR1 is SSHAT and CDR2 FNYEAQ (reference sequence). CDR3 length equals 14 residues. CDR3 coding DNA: TGTGCCAGCAGCCTAGCGCGAGGGATCGGGGAGCTGTTTTTT. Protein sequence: CASSLARGIGELFF.

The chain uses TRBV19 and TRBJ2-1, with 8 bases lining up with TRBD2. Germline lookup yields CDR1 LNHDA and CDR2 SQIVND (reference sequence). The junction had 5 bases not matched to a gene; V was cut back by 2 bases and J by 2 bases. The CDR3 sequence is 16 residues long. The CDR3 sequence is CASSINSGATYNEQFF. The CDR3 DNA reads TGTGCCAGTAGTATAAATAGCGGGGCGACCTACAATGAGCAGTTCTTC.

In DNA, the CDR3 is TGTGCCAGTTCGGGCTCGGGTGAGCAGTACTTC. Translating gives CASSGSGEQYF. The chain combines TRBV19 with TRBJ2-7; D remains unclear. V lost 8 bases and J 7 bases, leaving 12 bases between the germline ends. In germline, CDR1 is LNHDA, CDR2 SQIVND (reference sequence). This CDR3 spans 11 amino acids.

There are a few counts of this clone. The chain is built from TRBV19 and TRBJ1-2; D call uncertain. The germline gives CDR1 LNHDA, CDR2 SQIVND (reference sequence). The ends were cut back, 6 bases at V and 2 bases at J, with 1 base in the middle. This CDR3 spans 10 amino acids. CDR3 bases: TGTGCCAGTAGAAACTATGGCTACACCTTC. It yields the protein CASRNYGYTF.

This chain's CDR3 is CASSYWTEGYYEQYF. The CDR3 DNA sequence: TGTGCCAGCAGCTACTGGACAGAAGGCTACTACGAGCAGTACTTC. The chain couples TRBV7-2 to TRBJ2-7, with D perhaps TRBD1 (6 bases). Trimming removed 4 bases from V and 3 bases from J, with 16 bases in between. CDR1 SGHTA and CDR2 FQGNSA come from the germline V gene. This CDR3 contains 15 residues.

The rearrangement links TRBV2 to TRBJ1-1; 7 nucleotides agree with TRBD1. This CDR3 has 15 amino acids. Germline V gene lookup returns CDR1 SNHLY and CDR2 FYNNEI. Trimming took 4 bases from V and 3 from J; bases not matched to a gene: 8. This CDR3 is CASSGRGASDTEAFF. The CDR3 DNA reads TGTGCCAGCAGTGGCAGGGGGGCATCGGACACTGAAGCTTTCTTT.

CDR3: CACSGGIRDTQYF. The CDR3 DNA sequence: TGTGCCTGTAGCGGGGGTATTCGAGATACGCAGTATTTT. V usage is TRBV30 and J usage is TRBJ2-3, with 9 bases lining up with TRBD2. The J segment lost 5 bases and the V segment lost 6 bases, leaving 6 bases of the junction unmatched. Germline V CDR1 and CDR2: GTSNPN, SVGIG (reference sequence). The CDR3 covers 13 residues.

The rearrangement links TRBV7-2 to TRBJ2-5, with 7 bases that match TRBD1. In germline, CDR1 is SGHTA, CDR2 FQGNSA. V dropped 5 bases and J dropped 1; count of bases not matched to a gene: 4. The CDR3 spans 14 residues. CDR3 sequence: CASSTHRGQETQYF. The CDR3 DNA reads TGTGCCAGCAGCACCCACAGGGGCCAAGAGACCCAGTACTTC. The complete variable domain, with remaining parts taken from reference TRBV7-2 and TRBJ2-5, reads GAGVSQSPSNKVTEKGKDVELRCDPISGHTALYWYRQSLGQGLEFLIYFQGNSAPDKSGLPSDRFSAERTGGSVSTLTIQRTQQEDSAVYLCASSTHRGQETQYFGPGTRLLVL.

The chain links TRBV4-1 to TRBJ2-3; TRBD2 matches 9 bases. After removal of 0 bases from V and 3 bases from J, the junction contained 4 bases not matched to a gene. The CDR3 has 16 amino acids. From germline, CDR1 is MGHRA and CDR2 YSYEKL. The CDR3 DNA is TGCGCCAGCAGCCAAGATGTTAGCGGGGGAACAGATACGCAGTATTTT. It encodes CASSQDVSGGTDTQYF.

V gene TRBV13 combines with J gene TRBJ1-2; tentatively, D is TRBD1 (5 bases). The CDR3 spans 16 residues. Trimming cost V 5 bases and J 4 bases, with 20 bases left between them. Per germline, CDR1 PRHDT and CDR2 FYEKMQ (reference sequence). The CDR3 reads CASSLRLGATGYGYTF. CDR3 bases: TGTGCCAGCAGCCTCCGATTAGGGGCGACGGGCTATGGCTACACCTTC. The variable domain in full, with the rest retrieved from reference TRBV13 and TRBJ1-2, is AAGVIQSPRHLIKEKRETATLKCYPIPRHDTVYWYQQGPGQDPQFLISFYEKMQSDKGSIPDRFSAQQFSDYHSELNMSSLELGDSALYFCASSLRLGATGYGYTFGSGTRLTVV.

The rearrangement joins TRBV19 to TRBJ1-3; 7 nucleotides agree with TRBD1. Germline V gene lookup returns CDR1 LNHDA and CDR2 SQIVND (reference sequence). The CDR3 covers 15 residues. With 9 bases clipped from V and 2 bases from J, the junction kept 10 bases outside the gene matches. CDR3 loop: CASTTDRITGNTIYF. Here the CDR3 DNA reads TGTGCCAGCACTACGGACAGGATTACTGGAAACACCATATATTTT.

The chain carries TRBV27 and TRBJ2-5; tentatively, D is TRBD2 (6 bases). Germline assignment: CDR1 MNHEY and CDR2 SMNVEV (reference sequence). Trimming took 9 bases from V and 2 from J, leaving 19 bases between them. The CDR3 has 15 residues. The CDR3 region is CASRTQGTYQETQYF. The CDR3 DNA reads TGTGCCAGTCGAACACAAGGGACTTATCAAGAGACCCAGTACTTC.

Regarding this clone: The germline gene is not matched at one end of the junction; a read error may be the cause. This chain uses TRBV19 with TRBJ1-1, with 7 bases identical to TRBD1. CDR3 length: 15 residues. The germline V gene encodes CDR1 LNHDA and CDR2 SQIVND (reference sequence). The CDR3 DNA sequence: TGTGCCAGTAGTCTAGAAGACAGGGCGAACACTGAAGCTTTCTTT. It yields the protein CASSLEDRANTEAFF.

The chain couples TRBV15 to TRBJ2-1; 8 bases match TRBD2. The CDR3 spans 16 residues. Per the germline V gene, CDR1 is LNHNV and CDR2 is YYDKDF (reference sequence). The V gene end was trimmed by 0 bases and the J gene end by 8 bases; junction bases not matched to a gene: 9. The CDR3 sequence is CATSREFSGGRDEQFF. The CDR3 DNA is TGTGCCACCAGCAGAGAATTCAGCGGGGGTAGGGATGAGCAGTTCTTC.

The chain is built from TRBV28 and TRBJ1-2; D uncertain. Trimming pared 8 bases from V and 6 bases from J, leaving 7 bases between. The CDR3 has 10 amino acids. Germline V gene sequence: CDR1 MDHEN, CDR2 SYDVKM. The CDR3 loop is CASQGNGYTF. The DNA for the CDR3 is TGTGCCAGCCAAGGAAATGGCTACACCTTC.